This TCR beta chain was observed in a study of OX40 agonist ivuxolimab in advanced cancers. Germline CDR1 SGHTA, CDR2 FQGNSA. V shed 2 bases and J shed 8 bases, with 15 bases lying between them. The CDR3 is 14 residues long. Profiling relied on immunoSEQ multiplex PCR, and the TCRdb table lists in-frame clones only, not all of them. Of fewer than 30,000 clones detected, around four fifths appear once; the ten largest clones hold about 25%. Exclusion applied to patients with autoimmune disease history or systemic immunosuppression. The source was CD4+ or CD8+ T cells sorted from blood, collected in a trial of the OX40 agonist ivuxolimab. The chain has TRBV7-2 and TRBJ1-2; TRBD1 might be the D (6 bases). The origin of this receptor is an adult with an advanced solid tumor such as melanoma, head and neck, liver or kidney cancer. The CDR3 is CASSLNRETSGYTF. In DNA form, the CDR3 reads TGTGCCAGCAGCTTAAACAGGGAAACGAGCGGCTACACCTTC.